These 18 T cell receptor beta chains were sequenced from one sample in a study of blood T cell repertoires in COVID-19. Repertoires were generated with immunoSEQ multiplex PCR, while TCRdb's copy carries only in-frame clones and drops some. The repertoire holds 320,000 or so clones, with 85% as singletons. The sample consisted of PBMCs or T cells enriched from blood (not recorded which). The receptor source for this set is a woman under 40 who had been exposed to COVID-19.

The chain joins TRBV27 to TRBJ2-7; TRBD1 might be the D (6 bases). Trimming removed 6 bases from V and 3 bases from J, with 24 bases in between. Germline V gives CDR1 MNHEY, CDR2 SMNVEV (reference sequence). This CDR3 has 17 amino acids. CDR3 in amino acids: CASSPILVKGEGYEQYF. The CDR3 DNA sequence: TGTGCCAGCAGCCCTATTCTGGTTAAGGGGGAAGGCTACGAGCAGTACTTC.

The count of this clone is one. This rearrangement joins TRBV6-5 to TRBJ1-2, with D possibly matching TRBD1 (6 bases). V dropped 8 bases and J dropped 3 bases, with 7 bases sitting between them. Germline CDR1 reads MNHEY; CDR2 reads SVGAGI. The CDR3 length is 11 residues. The CDR3 here is CASGTYYGYTF. CDR3 nucleotides: TGTGCCAGCGGGACATACTATGGCTACACCTTC.

The rearrangement links TRBV18 to TRBJ2-2, with 8 bases aligning to TRBD2. Trimming removed 4 bases from V and 4 bases from J; junction bases left unmatched: 8. The CDR3 is 16 amino acids. Germline values: CDR1 KGHSH, CDR2 LQKENI. CDR3 region: CASSRDPAGGTGELFF. CDR3 nucleotide sequence: TGTGCCAGCTCACGGGACCCCGCGGGAGGCACCGGGGAGCTGTTTTTT. The full variable domain, completed using reference TRBV18 and TRBJ2-2, is NAGVMQNPRHLVRRRGQEARLRCSPMKGHSHVYWYRQLPEEGLKFMVYLQKENIIDESGMPKERFSAEFPKEGPSILRIQQVVRGDSAAYFCASSRDPAGGTGELFFGEGSRLTVL.

The chain links TRBV3-1 (or the pseudogene TRBV3-2) to TRBJ2-3, with 10 bases fitting TRBD1. The CDR3 sequence is 16 residues long. Germline V gene data show CDR1 as LGHDT and CDR2 as YNNKEL (reference sequence). V lost 3 bases and J lost 3; bases outside the gene matches: 6. CDR3 region: CASSQGPGQGTDTQYF. The DNA of the CDR3 is TGTGCCAGCAGCCAGGGACCGGGACAGGGGACAGATACGCAGTATTTT.

DNA for the CDR3: TGTGCCAGCAGCGTATGGGACAGGCCCCCTGAAGCTTTCTTT. Its translation is CASSVWDRPPEAFF. The V and J genes are TRBV7-8 and TRBJ1-1; 8 bases are a match to TRBD1. The V gene's germline CDR1 is SGHVS and CDR2 FQNEAQ. The length of the CDR3 is 14 residues. Trimming removed 5 bases from V and 6 bases from J; junction bases left unmatched: 8.

This clone was observed a handful of times. V is TRBV5-4 and J is TRBJ1-2; 10 bases map to TRBD1. The CDR3 extends over 14 amino acids. V gave up 3 bases and J gave up 6 bases; unmatched junction bases: 5. The germline V gene encodes CDR1 SGHNT and CDR2 YYREEE (reference sequence). CDR3 sequence (DNA): TGTGCCAGCAGCTATTCAGGACAGGGGGATGGCTACACCTTC. Amino acids: CASSYSGQGDGYTF.

This clone was picked up one time. This chain joins TRBV7-9 and TRBJ2-4; 7 nucleotides match TRBD2. The germline CDR1 and CDR2 sequences are SEHNR and FQNEAQ (reference sequence). The length of the CDR3 is 15 residues. J gave up 5 bases and V 5 bases, and 9 bases lay outside the gene matches. Here the CDR3 DNA reads TGTGCCAGCAGCCATTCCGGACTAGGGCAAAACATTCAGTACTTC. Protein product: CASSHSGLGQNIQYF.

This rearrangement joins TRBV11-2 to TRBJ2-1, with D tentatively TRBD2 (5 bases). Germline V gives CDR1 SGHAT, CDR2 FQNNGV. The CDR3 spans 12 residues. Trimming took 3 bases from V and 7 from J, leaving 7 bases between them. Here the CDR3 reads CASSFSGNEQFF. The CDR3 coding sequence is TGTGCCAGCAGCTTCTCGGGGAATGAGCAGTTCTTC.

The V gene is TRBV6-1, the J gene TRBJ1-2, with D tentatively TRBD1 (6 bases). The V end was cut by 1 base, the J end by 7 bases, with 16 bases between. The CDR3 has 15 amino acids. Germline V gene sequence: CDR1 MNHNS, CDR2 SASEGT. The DNA for the CDR3 is TGTGCCAGCAGTGAAGGTAACAGGGATTATGGTGGCTACACCTTC. Encoded protein: CASSEGNRDYGGYTF.

This clone was seen just once. This chain links TRBV19 with TRBJ1-1; D remains unclear. This CDR3 is built from 16 residues. CDR1 LNHDA and CDR2 SQIVND come from the germline V gene (reference sequence). Trimming stripped 5 bases from V and 2 bases from J, with 18 bases between. For the CDR3, the DNA is TGTGCCAGTAGTGGTCCAGGACGGGGTATTAACACTGAAGCTTTCTTT. Translating gives CASSGPGRGINTEAFF.

The rearrangement links TRBV28 to TRBJ1-2, with TRBD1 identical over 7 bases. Germline CDR1 and CDR2: MDHEN and SYDVKM. There are 17 residues in the CDR3. Trimming took 7 bases from V and 5 from J; bases not matched to a gene: 19. The CDR3 spells CASISRGQPYVTYGYTF. In nucleotides, the CDR3 is TGTGCCAGCATCTCTAGGGGGCAGCCCTACGTTACTTATGGCTACACCTTC.

The V and J genes are TRBV9 and TRBJ1-4; D not resolved. The CDR3 totals 18 residues. Germline CDR1 SGDLS, CDR2 YYNGEE. The V end was cut by 1 base, the J end by 4 bases, with 20 bases between. The CDR3 spells CASSVKFLWSGSNEKLFF. CDR3 in DNA: TGTGCCAGCAGCGTAAAATTTTTATGGTCGGGGAGTAATGAAAAACTGTTTTTT. Full variable domain (remainder filled in from reference TRBV9 and TRBJ1-4): DSGVTQTPKHLITATGQRVTLRCSPRSGDLSVYWYQQSLDQGLQFLIQYYNGEERAKGNILERFSAQQFPDLHSELNLSSLELGDSALYFCASSVKFLWSGSNEKLFFGSGTQLSVL.

The rearrangement links TRBV19 to TRBJ2-1; D perhaps matches TRBD1 (5 bases). The V gene lost 7 bases and the J gene lost 0 bases, with 13 bases spanning the gap. The CDR3 is 15 residues long. Germline lookup yields CDR1 LNHDA and CDR2 SQIVND (reference sequence). This CDR3 is CASKGQGSSYNEQFF. As DNA, the CDR3 is TGTGCCAGTAAAGGGCAGGGCAGCTCCTACAATGAGCAGTTCTTC.

The chain combines TRBV7-9 with TRBJ1-2, with D possibly matching TRBD1 (6 bases). With 0 bases removed from V and 6 bases from J, the gap between germline ends came to 11 bases. CDR3 size: 14 residues. Germline V gives CDR1 SEHNR, CDR2 FQNEAQ (reference sequence). CDR3: CASSLAGARNGYTF. The DNA for the CDR3 is TGTGCCAGCAGCTTAGCGGGGGCGCGGAATGGCTACACCTTC.

This chain joins TRBV2 and TRBJ2-6; weak D call: TRBD1 (6 bases). Trimming took off 5 bases at V and 2 bases at J, with 13 bases between the two ends. CDR1 and CDR2 (germline): SNHLY, FYNNEI. This CDR3 contains 16 residues. The DNA for the CDR3 is TGTGCCAGCAGTCTACAGGGAAAGGCTGGGGCCAACGTCCTGACTTTC. Amino acid sequence: CASSLQGKAGANVLTF.

The rearrangement links TRBV2 to TRBJ2-3, with 8 positions matching TRBD1. Germline CDR1 reads SNHLY; CDR2 reads FYNNEI. The ends lost 4 bases at V and 4 bases at J; junction bases unmatched: 7. The CDR3 has 15 residues. The CDR3 DNA is TGTGCCAGCAGTGGGGCAGGGGGCCCGGCAGATACGCAGTATTTT. Its protein product is CASSGAGGPADTQYF.

For this clone: A read error is possible here, since a much larger clone lies one base away. Different DNA sequences within this sample yield the same CDR3. The chain recombines TRBV5-1 with TRBJ2-1; 7 bases match TRBD2. Germline V gene sequence: CDR1 SGHRS, CDR2 YFSETQ. The CDR3 contains 14 residues. V trimming: 3 bases; J trimming: 2 bases; junction bases outside the gene matches: 2. The CDR3 reads CASSSSGAYNEQFF. Here the CDR3 DNA reads TGCGCCAGCAGCTCGAGCGGGGCCTACAATGAGCAGTTCTTC.

This sequence joins TRBV30 and TRBJ2-2, with 14 bases lining up with TRBD2. Germline CDR1 and CDR2: GTSNPN and SVGIG (reference sequence). The trim removed 4 bases at V and 5 bases at J, leaving 6 bases unmatched. This CDR3 is built from 16 residues. Here the CDR3 reads CAWIGLAGGRTGELFF. The CDR3 DNA sequence: TGTGCCTGGATTGGACTAGCGGGAGGCCGTACCGGGGAGCTGTTTTTT. Full variable domain (rest looked up from reference TRBV30 and TRBJ2-2): SQTIHQWPATLVQPVGSPLSLECTVEGTSNPNLYWYRQAAGRGLQLLFYSVGIGQISSEVPQNLSASRPQDRQFILSSKKLLLSDSGFYLCAWIGLAGGRTGELFFGEGSRLTVL.